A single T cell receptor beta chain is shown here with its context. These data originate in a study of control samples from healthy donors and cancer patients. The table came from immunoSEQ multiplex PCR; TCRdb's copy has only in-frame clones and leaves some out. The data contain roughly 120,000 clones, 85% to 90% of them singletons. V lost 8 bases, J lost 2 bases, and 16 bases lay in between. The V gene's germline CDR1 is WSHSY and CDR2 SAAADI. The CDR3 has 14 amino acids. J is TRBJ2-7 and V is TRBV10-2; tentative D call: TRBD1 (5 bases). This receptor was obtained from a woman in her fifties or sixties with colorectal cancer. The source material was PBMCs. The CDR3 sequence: CASGREGVTYEQYF. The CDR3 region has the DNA TGCGCCAGCGGTAGGGAAGGGGTGACCTACGAGCAGTACTTC.